This section outlines one T cell receptor (beta chain) sequence together with its context. Its cognate antigen has yet to be identified. No much larger clone exists at a distance of one base, and base qualities are not known. These data belong to a study of blood T cells in healthy people across ages (dated by TCRdb to the mid-2010s). A note on the overall study: In model experiments, template switching captured about one uniquely barcoded TCR beta cDNA molecule for every two T cells. The donors were divided into four age groups: young (average around 17 years), middle-aged (almost 40), aged (62) and long-lived (82). Donors of different ages were randomly distributed across sequencing lanes to avoid experimental bias. For two donors (one aged 18 to 30 and one aged 80 or older), the study analyzed two additional independent replicas of 1 million unique cDNA reads from the same blood draw. The study measured age-related changes in TCR beta repertoire diversity using deep sequencing normalized with unique cDNA molecular identifiers.

What the research found in general, with its limitations: Compared with the aged group, the long-lived group had more naive CD4+ T cells, fewer expanded clones and increased TCR diversity, suggesting age selection. As age increased, observed TCR beta diversity per million T cells dropped in a roughly linear way, and a significant reduction was already evident by age 40. Total diversity estimates from one million sequenced T cells were considered lower bounds and underestimates. Because profiling used bulk unsorted PBMCs, naive and antigen-experienced compartments could not be compared conclusively. Observed TCR beta diversity correlated strongly with the percentage of naive T cells measured by flow cytometry. Because donor CMV infection status was unknown, age-related changes in expanded clonotypes were potentially confounded.

Systemically healthy Caucasian individuals from Russia, some 36 in total and aged about 6 to 100 years, were included as donors. Each donor gave 8 to 10 milliliters of peripheral blood, collected into EDTA-treated Vacutainer tubes. Ficoll-Paque density-gradient centrifugation was used to isolate PBMCs, with at least 7 million obtained per sample. Total RNA, at least 5 micrograms per sample, was extracted from PBMCs with Trizol reagent. Naive CD45RAhigh/CD27high T cell percentages were measured by flow cytometry on a PBMC aliquot from every donor. The germline V gene sets CDR1 to SGHTA and CDR2 to FQGNSA. Clipping removes 5 bases from V and 6 bases from J, with 7 as the unmatched junction base count. From cysteine to phenylalanine, the CDR3 is 15 amino acids long. The kept DNA is CDR3 alone, 45 bases in frame from the first base. The method was 5' RACE. This sample was sequenced with an Illumina HiSeq 2500. A second PCR of about 6 to 11 cycles was run with a J-beta primer mix and a sample-barcoded 5' primer. A unique molecular identifier was introduced onto each TCR beta cDNA molecule by a template-switch 5' adaptor carrying 12 random nucleotides. Each sample yielded at least 2.5 million CDR3-containing paired-end reads. First-strand cDNA synthesis was performed from all RNA using the Mint cDNA synthesis kit, with priming by a TRBC-specific oligonucleotide. Following uracil-DNA glycosylase treatment, all cDNA underwent a first 18-cycle PCR with the universal primers M1SS and BC2_uni_R. For the original study's pipeline: For normalization, 1 million high-quality reads, each with a distinct molecular identifier, were randomly selected from each sample. Reads with shared molecular identifiers were discarded instead of being binned into consensus sequences. MiTCR, set to a Q25 quality threshold and the strictest error-elimination algorithm, was used for CDR3 identification, clonotype clustering and error correction. A nonparametric unseen species model with Euler transformation was used to estimate lower-bound total TCR beta diversity. Clones were called with MiXCR by TCRdb after fastp trimmed the public reads at Q25, and only in-frame beta chains were retained. Every CDR3 protein is listed once, alongside the most common genes and DNA of its rows. TCRdb's processing, not the study's, gives the V and J calls here. The sample table shows about 1.8 million distinct CDR3 sequences, and around half are seen once. The top ten hold 2% to 2.5% of the sample.

The chain is made from TRBV7-2 and TRBJ2-5; TRBD2 matches 12 bases in the middle. This receptor was taken from a middle-aged woman in good health. The sample was blood. For the CDR3, the sequence is CASSTASGGAQTQYF. The DNA sequence is given as TGTGCCAGCAGCACCGCTAGCGGGGGGGCCCAGACCCAGTACTTC.